Listed here are 23 T cell receptor beta chains from one sample, sequenced in a study of control samples from healthy donors and cancer patients. TCRdb's copy holds only in-frame clones and misses some; the assay was immunoSEQ multiplex PCR. The data hold around 130,000 clones, with around 93% observed a single time. Material: PBMCs. Source of these receptors: a man in his forties or fifties with head and neck cancer.

V usage is TRBV3-1 (or the pseudogene TRBV3-2) and J usage is TRBJ2-5; TRBD2 agrees at 8 bases. V lost 4 bases and J lost 5; bases outside the gene matches: 9. The CDR3 loop spans 15 amino acids. The germline CDR1 and CDR2 sequences are LGHDT and YNNKEL (reference sequence). CDR3 DNA: TGTGCCAGCAGCCTCCAACGGGGGGGCCTGGAGACCCAGTACTTC. This encodes CASSLQRGGLETQYF.

J is TRBJ2-7 and V is TRBV5-1; D might be TRBD1 or TRBD2, each matching 5 bases. The germline V and J ends were trimmed by 3 bases and 6 bases, with 19 bases remaining between them. The germline CDR1 and CDR2 sequences are SGHRS and YFSETQ. The CDR3 extends over 15 amino acids. The CDR3 bases are TGCGCCAGCAGCTCCGAGGGACGGAGTCTCGGCGAGCAGTACTTC. Translating gives CASSSEGRSLGEQYF.

The sample holds one count of this clone. The chain employs TRBV5-1 and TRBJ2-3; 15 bases agree with TRBD2. CDR3 length: 18 amino acids. J was trimmed by 2 bases and V by 2 bases; bases with no gene match: 6. Germline loops: CDR1 SGHRS, CDR2 YFSETQ. The CDR3 DNA follows: TGCGCCAGCAGCTTCCGGACTAGCGGGGGGGATTACACAGATACGCAGTATTTT. Protein product: CASSFRTSGGDYTDTQYF. Using reference TRBV5-1 and TRBJ2-3 for the parts outside the CDR3, the full variable domain is KAGVTQTPRYLIKTRGQQVTLSCSPISGHRSVSWYQQTPGQGLQFLFEYFSETQRNKGNFPGRFSGRQFSNSRSEMNVSTLELGDSALYLCASSFRTSGGDYTDTQYFGPGTRLTVL.

The rearrangement joins TRBV5-1 to TRBJ2-7; no clear D. This CDR3 is 14 amino acids long. V gave up 0 bases and J gave up 0 bases, with 7 bases separating them. The germline CDR1 and CDR2 sequences are SGHRS and YFSETQ. The CDR3 DNA follows: TGCGCCAGCAGCTTGGCCCCGAGCTCCTACGAGCAGTACTTC. Translation gives CASSLAPSSYEQYF.

V gene TRBV27 combines with J gene TRBJ2-3; 7 bases map to TRBD1. Germline CDR1 MNHEY, CDR2 SMNVEV (reference sequence). V was pared by 5 bases and J by 3 bases, with 8 bases of the junction left unmatched. The length of the CDR3 is 15 residues. CDR3 coding DNA: TGTGCCAGCAGTCCCCGAGGCAGGGGGACAGATACGCAGTATTTT. As protein: CASSPRGRGTDTQYF.

The V call is TRBV5-6, the J call TRBJ1-1; tentatively, D is TRBD1 (5 bases). CDR1 SGHDT and CDR2 YYEEEE come from the germline V gene. This CDR3 comprises 16 residues. Trimming removed 1 base from V and 6 bases from J, with 19 bases in between. The CDR3 DNA reads TGTGCCAGCAGCTTGCCTGCGGGGGACTCCAGACCTGAAGCTTTCTTT. The encoded protein is CASSLPAGDSRPEAFF. Based on the CDR3 plus reference TRBV5-6 and TRBJ1-1, the full variable domain is DAGVTQSPTHLIKTRGQQVTLRCSPKSGHDTVSWYQQALGQGPQFIFQYYEEEERQRGNFPDRFSGHQFPNYSSELNVNALLLGDSALYLCASSLPAGDSRPEAFFGQGTRLTVV.

The rearrangement joins TRBV21-1 to TRBJ2-7; the table gives TRBD1 as D, unverified against the DNA. TRBV21-1 is described as a pseudogene. The CDR3 runs 14 residues. In nucleotides, the CDR3 is TGTGCCAGCAATAAAGCCAGGGGTCGGTACGAGCAGTACTTC. This gives the protein CASNKARGRYEQYF.

The chain recombines TRBV6-5 with TRBJ1-2; 9 nucleotides agree with TRBD1. CDR1 MNHEY and CDR2 SVGAGI come from the germline V gene. V lost 11 bases to trimming and J lost 3 bases; unmatched junction nucleotides: 10. The CDR3 spans 14 residues. CDR3 protein: CAGRVTGGYYGYTF. In DNA, the CDR3 is TGTGCCGGAAGGGTGACAGGGGGGTACTATGGCTACACCTTC.

The V call is TRBV29-1, the J call TRBJ2-7; 8 bases align to TRBD2. The CDR3 sequence is 12 residues long. The germline V gene has CDR1 SQVTM and CDR2 ANQGSEA. The V and J ends lost 7 bases and 0 bases, in that order; junction bases with no gene match: 2. The CDR3 nucleotides are TGCAGCGGCGGGGGGAGCTCCTACGAGCAGTACTTC. Protein product: CSGGGSSYEQYF.

V and J are TRBV3-1 (or the pseudogene TRBV3-2) and TRBJ1-2; a possible D gene is TRBD1 (5 bases). The CDR3 is 19 residues long. Germline V gene lookup returns CDR1 LGHDT and CDR2 YNNKEL (reference sequence). The ends were cut back, 3 bases at V and 1 base at J, with 24 bases in the middle. The CDR3 coding sequence is TGTGCCAGCAGCCAGATGGAGGTGGAGGGGCCGCGCATTAACTATGGCTACACCTTC. It yields the protein CASSQMEVEGPRINYGYTF.

The chain combines TRBV6-4 with TRBJ1-1; D gene uncertain. The CDR3 is 12 residues long. Germline values: CDR1 MRHNA, CDR2 SNTAGT. The germline V and J ends were trimmed by 0 bases and 8 bases, with 7 bases remaining between them. CDR3 sequence reads: CASSDSWGEAFF. The CDR3 DNA sequence: TGTGCCAGCAGTGACTCGTGGGGAGAAGCTTTCTTT.

The V call is TRBV7-2, the J call TRBJ2-3; no clear D. Germline lookup yields CDR1 SGHTA and CDR2 FQGNSA. This CDR3 is 11 amino acids long. V was shortened by 5 bases and J by 5 bases, with 5 bases between the two germline ends. This CDR3 reads CASSPVDTQYF. CDR3 coding DNA: TGTGCCAGCAGCCCGGTAGATACGCAGTATTTT.

This rearrangement joins TRBV5-1 to TRBJ2-1, with D possibly TRBD1 on 6 matching bases. Germline V gene sequence: CDR1 SGHRS, CDR2 YFSETQ. CDR3 length: 15 amino acids. V lost 4 bases and J lost 7, with 18 bases in between. Here the CDR3 reads CASSLTGFRGNEQFF. The CDR3 DNA follows: TGCGCCAGCAGCCTTACAGGGTTCCGTGGGAATGAGCAGTTCTTC.

The CDR3 spells CASSFSPSYGGNEQFF. The CDR3 DNA reads as TGTGCCAGCAGTTTTTCCCCGTCCTATGGAGGCAATGAGCAGTTCTTC. The rearrangement joins TRBV6-6 to TRBJ2-1, with D tentatively TRBD2 (5 bases). V lost 4 bases to trimming and J lost 6 bases, with 19 bases between them. CDR1 is MNHNY and CDR2 is SVGAGI in the germline V gene (reference sequence). The CDR3 totals 16 residues.

As to this clone: A junction end diverges from the germline sequence, so it may reflect a read error. The rearrangement uses TRBV6-5 and TRBJ1-1; 8 nucleotides align to TRBD1. Germline V CDR1 and CDR2: MNHEY, SVGAGI. The CDR3 runs to 13 residues. CDR3 sequence: CASSLYRGVLGVF. In DNA, the CDR3 is TGTGCCAGCAGCCTATACAGGGGGGTCTTAGGTGTCTTT.

The chain combines TRBV9 with TRBJ1-6; 8 bases are shared with TRBD1. CDR1 is SGDLS and CDR2 is YYNGEE in the germline V gene. V was clipped by 4 bases and J by 8 bases; unmatched bases: 14. This CDR3 is built from 17 residues. CDR3 sequence reads: CASSLTGSGTGYSPLHF. DNA of the CDR3: TGTGCCAGCAGCCTCACCGGTTCGGGGACAGGCTATTCACCCCTCCACTTT.

The J gene is TRBJ1-1, the V gene TRBV4-3, with D unclear. From germline, CDR1 is LGHNA and CDR2 YSLEER. The CDR3 extends over 15 amino acids. V gave up 0 bases and J gave up 0 bases, with 8 bases separating them. CDR3 bases: TGCGCCAGCAGCCAAGATCAACAGATGAACACTGAAGCTTTCTTT. Its protein is CASSQDQQMNTEAFF.

This clone was seen just once. V usage is TRBV5-1 and J usage is TRBJ2-5; 7 bases line up with TRBD1. V lost 5 bases and J lost 1; bases outside the gene matches: 11. CDR1 and CDR2 (germline): SGHRS, YFSETQ. CDR3 length: 16 residues. The CDR3 is CASSYGSTGSQETQYF. For the CDR3, the DNA is TGCGCCAGCAGTTATGGGTCGACAGGGAGCCAAGAGACCCAGTACTTC.

Only one count was recorded for this clone. The rearrangement joins TRBV7-9 to TRBJ1-4; D remains unclear. The CDR3 is 15 amino acids. Trimming cost V 1 base and J 3 bases, with 9 bases left between them. Germline CDR1 SEHNR, CDR2 FQNEAQ (reference sequence). The CDR3 region has the DNA TGTGCCAGCAGCTTAGTATCCACCCCTAATGAAAAACTGTTTTTT. Protein product: CASSLVSTPNEKLFF.

The gene calls are TRBV2 and TRBJ2-3; D is unresolved. Germline V gene data show CDR1 as SNHLY and CDR2 as FYNNEI. This CDR3 has 13 amino acids. The V gene lost 6 bases and the J gene lost 5 bases, with 12 bases spanning the gap. The CDR3: CASRKLQLDTQYF. The CDR3 bases are TGTGCCAGCAGGAAGCTTCAGCTAGATACGCAGTATTTT.

In this sample, this clone turned up once. The chain uses TRBV5-6 and TRBJ1-1, with D maybe TRBD1 (5 bases). The V gene's germline CDR1 is SGHDT and CDR2 YYEEEE. The CDR3 sequence is 15 residues long. Between the trimmed V and J ends, which lost 3 bases and 3 bases, there was a span of 15 bases. The CDR3: CASSSDMGVHTEAFF. The CDR3 bases are TGTGCCAGCAGCTCCGATATGGGGGTTCACACTGAAGCTTTCTTT.

This chain joins TRBV19 and TRBJ2-2, with TRBD2 identical over 11 bases. The CDR3 consists of 17 residues. Germline assignment: CDR1 LNHDA and CDR2 SQIVND (reference sequence). The V segment lost 1 base and the J segment 4 bases; nucleotides outside the gene matches: 5. CDR3 sequence: CASSIVRTSGSTGELFF. Here the CDR3 DNA reads TGTGCCAGTAGTATAGTGCGGACTAGCGGGTCCACCGGGGAGCTGTTTTTT.

This rearrangement joins TRBV5-4 to TRBJ1-2; 10 nucleotides match TRBD1. J was trimmed by 8 bases and V by 3 bases; bases with no gene match: 7. This CDR3 contains 14 residues. Looked up from germline, CDR1 is SGHNT and CDR2 is YYREEE (reference sequence). The CDR3 spells CASSYSGTGVGYTF. The CDR3, as DNA: TGTGCCAGCAGCTATTCCGGGACAGGGGTGGGCTACACCTTC.